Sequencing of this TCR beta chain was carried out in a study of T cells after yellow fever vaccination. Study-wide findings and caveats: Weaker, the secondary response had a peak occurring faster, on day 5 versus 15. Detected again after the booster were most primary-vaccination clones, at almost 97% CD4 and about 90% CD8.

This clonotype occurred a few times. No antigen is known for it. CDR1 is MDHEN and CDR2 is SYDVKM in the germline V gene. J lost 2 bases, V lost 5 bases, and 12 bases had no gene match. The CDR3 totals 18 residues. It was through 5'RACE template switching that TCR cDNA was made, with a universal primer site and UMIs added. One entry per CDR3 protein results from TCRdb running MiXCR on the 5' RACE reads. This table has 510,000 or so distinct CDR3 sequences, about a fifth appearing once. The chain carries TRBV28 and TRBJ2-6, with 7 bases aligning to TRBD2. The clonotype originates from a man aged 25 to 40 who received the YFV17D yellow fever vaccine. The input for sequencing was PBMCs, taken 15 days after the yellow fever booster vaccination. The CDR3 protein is CASSTPRMAGAGANVLTF. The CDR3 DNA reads TGTGCCAGCAGTACCCCCCGTATGGCGGGAGCTGGGGCCAACGTCCTGACTTTC.